The clone carrying this TCR beta chain was detected many times. Antigen unknown. Each diagnosis drew on symptoms, thyroxine, TRAb, thyroid ultrasound and orbital computed tomography findings. The sample, blood from the first hyperthyroidism diagnosis, precedes any ophthalmopathy symptoms. The J segment lost 5 bases and the V segment lost 5 bases, leaving 12 bases of the junction unmatched. The CDR3 consists of 17 residues. This sample was included in a study of T cells in Graves' hyperthyroidism and ophthalmopathy. Study results and caveats: The model's output predicted ophthalmopathy at a median of around 7 months prior to onset. Most thyroid clonotypes expanded above 0.001 were also detected in blood.

Amplified TCR beta CDR3 regions came from RNA transcripts. When the TCR CDR3 underwent first-round RT-PCR, the HTBI primer set was used. TCRdb redid the calling of the multiplex PCR reads with MiXCR, one entry per CDR3 protein. The data contain 130,000 to 150,000 distinct CDR3 sequences, roughly a fifth of them singletons. This chain links TRBV12-3 or TRBV12-4 with TRBJ2-3; TRBD2 agrees at 11 bases. This receptor was obtained from a woman in her 50s with Graves' hyperthyroidism that later progressed to Graves' ophthalmopathy. The sample comprised blood. CDR3 in amino acids: CASSGGTSGSTLDTQYF. The CDR3 nucleotides are TGTGCCAGCAGTGGGGGTACTAGCGGGAGTACGTTAGATACGCAGTATTTT.